The entry below gives a single T cell receptor beta chain sequence along with its context. The data were obtained in a study of response to subunit inactivated influenza vaccine. V was pared by 8 bases and J by 0 bases, with 5 bases between. Germline V gene lookup returns CDR1 MNHEY and CDR2 SVGEGT. The CDR3 loop spans 11 amino acids. TCRdb used MiXCR to reprocess the RT-PCR reads, holding one entry per CDR3 protein. The sample lists 800,000 or so distinct CDR3 sequences; around 20% were seen once. The TCR sequence derives from a man in his fifties or sixties who received an inactivated influenza vaccine. This sequence joins TRBV6-2 or TRBV6-3 and TRBJ2-7; D gene ambiguous. Source: PBMCs from blood, taken about 5 days after vaccination. The CDR3 nucleotides read TGTGCCAGCGGAGCCTCCTACGAGCAGTACTTC. Translation: CASGASYEQYF.